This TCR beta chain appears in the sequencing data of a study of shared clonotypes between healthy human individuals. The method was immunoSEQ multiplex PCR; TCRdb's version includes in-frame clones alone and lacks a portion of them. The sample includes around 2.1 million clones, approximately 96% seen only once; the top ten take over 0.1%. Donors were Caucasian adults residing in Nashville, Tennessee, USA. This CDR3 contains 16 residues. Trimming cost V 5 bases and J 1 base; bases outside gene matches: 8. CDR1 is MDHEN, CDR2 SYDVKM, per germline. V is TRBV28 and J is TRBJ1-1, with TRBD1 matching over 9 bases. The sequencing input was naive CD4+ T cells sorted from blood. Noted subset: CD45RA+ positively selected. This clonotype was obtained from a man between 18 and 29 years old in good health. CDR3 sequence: CASSPAGTGTNTEAFF. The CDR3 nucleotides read TGTGCCAGCAGTCCCGCGGGGACAGGGACGAACACTGAAGCTTTCTTT.